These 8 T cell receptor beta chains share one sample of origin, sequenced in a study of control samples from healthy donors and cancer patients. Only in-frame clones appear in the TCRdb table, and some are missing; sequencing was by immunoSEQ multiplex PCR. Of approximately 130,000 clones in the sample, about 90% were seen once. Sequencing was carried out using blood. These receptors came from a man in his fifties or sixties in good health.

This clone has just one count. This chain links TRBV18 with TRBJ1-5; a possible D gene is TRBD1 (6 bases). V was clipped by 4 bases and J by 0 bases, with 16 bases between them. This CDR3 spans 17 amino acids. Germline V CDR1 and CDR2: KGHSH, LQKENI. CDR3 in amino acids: CASSLGGGGYSNQPQHF. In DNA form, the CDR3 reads TGTGCCAGCTCACTAGGGGGTGGAGGTTATAGCAATCAGCCCCAGCATTTT.

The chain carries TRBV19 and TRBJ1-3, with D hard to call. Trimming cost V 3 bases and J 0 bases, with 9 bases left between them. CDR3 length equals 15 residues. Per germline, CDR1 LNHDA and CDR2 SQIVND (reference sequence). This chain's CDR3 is CASSIRQHSGNTIYF. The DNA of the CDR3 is TGTGCCAGTAGTATTAGGCAGCACTCTGGAAACACCATATATTTT.

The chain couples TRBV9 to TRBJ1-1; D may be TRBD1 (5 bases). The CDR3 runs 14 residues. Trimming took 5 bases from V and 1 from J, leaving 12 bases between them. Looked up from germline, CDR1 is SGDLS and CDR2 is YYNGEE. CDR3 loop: CASSAQGGNTEAFF. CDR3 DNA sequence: TGTGCCAGCAGTGCTCAGGGTGGGAACACTGAAGCTTTCTTT.

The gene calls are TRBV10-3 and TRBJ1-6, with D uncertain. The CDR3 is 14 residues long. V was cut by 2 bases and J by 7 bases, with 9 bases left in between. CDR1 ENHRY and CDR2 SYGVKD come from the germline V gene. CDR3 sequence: CAISERPENSPLHF. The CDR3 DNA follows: TGTGCCATCAGTGAGAGGCCGGAGAATTCACCCCTCCACTTT.

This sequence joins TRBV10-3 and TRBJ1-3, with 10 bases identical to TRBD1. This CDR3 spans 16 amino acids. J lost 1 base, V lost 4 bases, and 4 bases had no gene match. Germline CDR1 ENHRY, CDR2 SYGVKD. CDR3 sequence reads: CAISGGQGSSGNTIYF. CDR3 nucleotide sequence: TGTGCCATCAGTGGGGGACAGGGGAGTTCTGGAAACACCATATATTTT.

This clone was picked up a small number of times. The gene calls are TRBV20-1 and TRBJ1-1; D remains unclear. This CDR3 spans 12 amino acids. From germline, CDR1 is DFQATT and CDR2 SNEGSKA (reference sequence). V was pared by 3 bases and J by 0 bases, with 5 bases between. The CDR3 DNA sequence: TGCAGTGCTAGTTCCCTGAACACTGAAGCTTTCTTT. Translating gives CSASSLNTEAFF.

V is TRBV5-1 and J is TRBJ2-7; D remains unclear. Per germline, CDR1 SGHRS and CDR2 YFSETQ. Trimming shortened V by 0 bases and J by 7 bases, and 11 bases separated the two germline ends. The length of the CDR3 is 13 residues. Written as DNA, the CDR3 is TGCGCCAGCAGCTTGGCCGGCAATGGGGAGCAGTACTTC. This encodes CASSLAGNGEQYF. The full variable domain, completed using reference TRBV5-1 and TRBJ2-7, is KAGVTQTPRYLIKTRGQQVTLSCSPISGHRSVSWYQQTPGQGLQFLFEYFSETQRNKGNFPGRFSGRQFSNSRSEMNVSTLELGDSALYLCASSLAGNGEQYFGPGTRLTVT.

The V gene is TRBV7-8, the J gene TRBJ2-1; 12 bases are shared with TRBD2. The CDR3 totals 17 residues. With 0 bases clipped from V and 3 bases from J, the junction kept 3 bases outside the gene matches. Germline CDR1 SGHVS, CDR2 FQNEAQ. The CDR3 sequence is CASSLARTSGVYNEQFF. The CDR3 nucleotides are TGTGCCAGCAGCTTAGCAAGGACTAGCGGGGTCTACAATGAGCAGTTCTTC.